The clone carrying this T cell receptor beta chain was counted between two and nine times. The data stem from a study of tumor-infiltrating lymphocytes in primary liver carcinoma. The authors took blood RNA from unsorted whole blood and also extracted germline DNA. TCR beta cDNA came from about 0.55 ug total RNA, primed with a constant-region primer. Modified slightly, ARM-PCR produced TCR beta libraries over three nested multiplex PCR rounds. TCRdb re-derived calls from the multiplex PCR reads in MiXCR, one entry per CDR3 protein. The sample yields fewer than 400,000 distinct CDR3 sequences, less than 75% seen once. Sequencing was carried out using peripheral blood. The clonotype was recovered from a man in his forties with primary liver carcinoma and hepatitis B virus infection.

The CDR3 loop is CASSQDQDSGESREQYF. CDR3 DNA: TGTGCCAGCAGCCAAGATCAGGACTCTGGGGAATCTCGCGAGCAGTACTTC. The J gene is TRBJ2-7, the V gene TRBV14, with D possibly TRBD2 on 5 matching bases. The CDR3 loop spans 17 amino acids. V dropped 0 bases and J dropped 6 bases, with 21 bases sitting between them. CDR1 SGHDN and CDR2 FVKESK come from the germline V gene.